The rows below give T cell receptor beta chains drawn from one sample of a study of T cell changes during pregnancy in multiple sclerosis. TCRdb's table, derived via immunoSEQ multiplex PCR, lists solely in-frame clones and lacks some. The sample includes about 79,000 clones, about 89% of them seen just once. The sample consisted of CD4+ T cells from peripheral blood mononuclear cells, taken in the second trimester of pregnancy. These receptors all stem from a female donor with multiple sclerosis, enrolled in a pregnancy study. CDR3s include the opening cysteine and the closing phenylalanine or tryptophan. D genes are given only for firm matches. Rows may omit the clone size; those that give it use once, few, many or a size class.

CDR3aa | CDR3nt | j_gene | v_gene | d_gene | abundance
CASSVQGVNTEAFF | TGTGCCAGCAGTGTACAGGGAGTGAACACTGAAGCTTTCTTT | TRBJ1-1 | TRBV2 | - | -
CASSLRPAQGVASYNSPLHF | TGTGCCAGCAGTTTAAGGCCGGCACAGGGGGTAGCGTCCTATAATTCACCCCTCCACTTT | TRBJ1-6 | TRBV27 | TRBD1 | -
CASWDRFEGYTF | TGTGCCAGCTGGGACAGATTTGAGGGCTACACCTTC | TRBJ1-2 | TRBV6-1 | TRBD1 | -
CASSPQTGTMWYF | TGTGCCAGCAGCCCTCAGACCGGGACTATGTGGTATTTT | TRBJ2-3 | TRBV5-4 | TRBD2 | -
CAWSAARRANQPQHF | TGTGCCTGGAGTGCGGCGAGGAGGGCCAATCAGCCCCAGCATTTT | TRBJ1-5 | TRBV30 | - | -
CASTYRALGRLVNTEAFF | TGTGCCAGCACCTATAGGGCTCTTGGGAGGTTGGTGAACACTGAAGCTTTCTTT | TRBJ1-1 | TRBV28 | - | once
CASSLAEGATNEKLFF | TGTGCCAGCAGCTTAGCCGAGGGGGCGACTAATGAAAAACTGTTTTTT | TRBJ1-4 | TRBV7-9 | TRBD1 | -
CASSGAGGEAFF | TGTGCCAGCAGCGGGGCGGGGGGGGAAGCTTTCTTT | TRBJ1-1 | TRBV5-4 | - | -
CASRPTSGISWDWEQYF | TGTGCCAGCAGACCGACTAGCGGGATATCTTGGGATTGGGAGCAGTACTTC | TRBJ2-7 | TRBV28 | TRBD2 | once
CAWRGGNRGRPGQYF | TGTGCCTGGAGAGGAGGAAACAGGGGGCGTCCCGGGCAGTACTTC | TRBJ2-7 | TRBV30 | TRBD1 | -
CASSLQGARNTGELFF | TGTGCCAGCTCACTTCAGGGGGCAAGAAACACCGGGGAGCTGTTTTTT | TRBJ2-2 | TRBV18 | TRBD1 | few
CASRYQRGTDTQYF | TGTGCCAGCAGATACCAGAGGGGGACAGATACGCAGTATTTT | TRBJ2-3 | TRBV5-5 | - | -
CASSPLQLAGGPRETQYF | TGTGCCAGCAGCCCACTACAACTAGCGGGAGGGCCCCGAGAGACCCAGTACTTC | TRBJ2-5 | TRBV11-2 | TRBD2 | -
CASSSTRVSYNEQFF | TGTGCCAGCAGCTCGACCAGGGTTTCCTACAATGAGCAGTTCTTC | TRBJ2-1 | TRBV7-9 | - | -
CASSPTENTEAFF | TGTGCCAGCTCACCGACAGAGAACACTGAAGCTTTCTTT | TRBJ1-1 | TRBV18 | - | once
CASSLAGQPYGYTF | TGTGCCAGCAGCTTGGCGGGACAGCCCTATGGCTACACCTTC | TRBJ1-2 | TRBV5-4 | TRBD1 | -
CASSLGIGRKDYEQYF | TGCGCCAGCAGCTTGGGGATCGGGAGGAAAGACTACGAGCAGTACTTC | TRBJ2-7 | TRBV5-1 | TRBD2 | -
CASTNRVYEAFF | TGTGCCAGCACCAACCGGGTCTATGAAGCTTTCTTT | TRBJ1-1 | TRBV6-5 | - | -
CAWSEDMESYGYTF | TGTGCCTGGAGTGAGGACATGGAAAGCTATGGCTACACCTTC | TRBJ1-2 | TRBV30 | - | once
CASSRFDRAGANVLTF | TGTGCCAGCAGCCGATTCGACAGGGCTGGGGCCAACGTCCTGACTTTC | TRBJ2-6 | TRBV11-1 | TRBD1 | -
CASSLNGQGANEQYF | TGCGCCAGCAGCTTGAACGGTCAGGGCGCGAACGAGCAGTACTTC | TRBJ2-7 | TRBV5-1 | - | once
CASSQEDRGDNYGYTF | TGCGCCAGCAGCCAAGAGGATCGTGGAGACAACTATGGCTACACCTTC | TRBJ1-2 | TRBV4-3 | - | -
CASSPGLAANTGELFF | TGTGCCAGCAGCCCGGGACTAGCGGCAAACACCGGGGAGCTGTTTTTT | TRBJ2-2 | TRBV5-4 | TRBD2 | -
CASFPKTSGSSYEQYF | TGTGCCAGCTTTCCCAAAACTAGCGGAAGCTCCTACGAGCAGTACTTC | TRBJ2-7 | TRBV21-1 | - | -
CASGSETYNEQFF | TGTGCCAGCGGGAGCGAGACCTACAATGAGCAGTTCTTC | TRBJ2-1 | TRBV6-1 | - | -
CASTSGRNEQFF | TGTGCCAGCACCAGCGGGAGAAATGAGCAGTTCTTC | TRBJ2-1 | TRBV28 | TRBD2 | -
CASSQVRGEGGYTF | TGCGCCAGCAGCCAAGTACGGGGGGAGGGTGGCTACACCTTC | TRBJ1-2 | TRBV4-3 | - | -
CASSAGTSGSLYEQYF | TGTGCCAGCAGCGCTGGCACTAGCGGGAGTTTGTACGAGCAGTACTTC | TRBJ2-7 | TRBV9 | TRBD2 | -
CSASLDTQYF | TGCAGTGCTAGTCTTGATACGCAGTATTTT | TRBJ2-3 | TRBV20-1 | - | -
CASSEIKGDRGLQEQYF | TGTGCCAGCAGTGAGATAAAAGGTGACAGGGGACTTCAGGAGCAGTACTTC | TRBJ2-7 | TRBV6-1 | TRBD1 | -
CASSVGVSSSEQYF | TGTGCCAGCAGCGTAGGAGTCTCAAGCTCCGAGCAGTACTTC | TRBJ2-7 | TRBV9 | - | -
CASSYSPEGSPEAFF | TGTGCCAGCAGTTACTCGCCGGAGGGAAGCCCTGAAGCTTTCTTT | TRBJ1-1 | TRBV6-5 | - | -
CASSRYSTGLDQPQHF | TGTGCCAGCAGTCGATACAGTACAGGGTTGGATCAGCCCCAGCATTTT | TRBJ1-5 | TRBV27 | - | -
CASRDGQGGEKLFF | TGTGCCAGCAGGGACGGACAGGGTGGCGAAAAACTGTTTTTT | TRBJ1-4 | TRBV2 | TRBD1 | -
CASSSSGGKETQYF | TGTGCCAGCAGTTCAAGCGGGGGGAAAGAGACCCAGTACTTC | TRBJ2-5 | TRBV21-1 | - | -
CASSRSDPLAGGRQFF | TGCGCCAGCAGCCGGTCAGACCCACTAGCGGGGGGGCGGCAGTTCTTC | TRBJ2-1 | TRBV4-3 | TRBD2 | -
CASSSQDYSNQPQHF | TGTGCCAGTAGTTCCCAGGATTATAGCAATCAGCCCCAGCATTTT | TRBJ1-5 | TRBV19 | - | -
CASTTLGTSGDEQYF | TGTGCCAGCACCACCCTAGGGACTAGCGGGGACGAGCAGTACTTC | TRBJ2-7 | TRBV7-2 | TRBD2 | -
CASSLEPYYEQYF | TGCGCCAGCAGCTTGGAACCCTACTACGAGCAGTACTTC | TRBJ2-7 | TRBV5-1 | - | -